Included here is one T cell receptor (beta chain) sequence, with context. The antigen remains unidentified. Treatment indicated: oral pan-JAK inhibitor, 5-10 mg twice daily. Extraction of RNA preceded its reverse transcription into cDNA, which served as the sequencing template. Libraries were prepared by immunoSEQ multiplex PCR; TCRdb keeps only in-frame clonotypes and omits some of them. The sample has approximately 280,000 clones; 58% are singletons. Per the germline V gene, CDR1 is MGHRA and CDR2 is YSYEKL. The V and J ends lost 1 base and 7 bases, in that order; junction bases with no gene match: 9. This CDR3 has 15 amino acids. This sample is part of a study of CD8+ T cells in alopecia areata. The overall study: Severity among treated patients was scored by the percentage of scalp area affected. Whole-study results and caveats: Scalp samples also yield sequences of resident alphabeta T cells from normal skin.

The receptor was isolated from a human donor with alopecia areata. This chain links TRBV4-1 with TRBJ1-2, with 7 bases aligning to TRBD1. Material: CD4+ T cells sorted from blood, obtained at week 24, from a patient treated with tofacitinib. Written as DNA, the CDR3 is TGCGCCAGCAGCCAAGGTGACAGGGATGTTGGTGGCTACACCTTC. Its protein product is CASSQGDRDVGGYTF.